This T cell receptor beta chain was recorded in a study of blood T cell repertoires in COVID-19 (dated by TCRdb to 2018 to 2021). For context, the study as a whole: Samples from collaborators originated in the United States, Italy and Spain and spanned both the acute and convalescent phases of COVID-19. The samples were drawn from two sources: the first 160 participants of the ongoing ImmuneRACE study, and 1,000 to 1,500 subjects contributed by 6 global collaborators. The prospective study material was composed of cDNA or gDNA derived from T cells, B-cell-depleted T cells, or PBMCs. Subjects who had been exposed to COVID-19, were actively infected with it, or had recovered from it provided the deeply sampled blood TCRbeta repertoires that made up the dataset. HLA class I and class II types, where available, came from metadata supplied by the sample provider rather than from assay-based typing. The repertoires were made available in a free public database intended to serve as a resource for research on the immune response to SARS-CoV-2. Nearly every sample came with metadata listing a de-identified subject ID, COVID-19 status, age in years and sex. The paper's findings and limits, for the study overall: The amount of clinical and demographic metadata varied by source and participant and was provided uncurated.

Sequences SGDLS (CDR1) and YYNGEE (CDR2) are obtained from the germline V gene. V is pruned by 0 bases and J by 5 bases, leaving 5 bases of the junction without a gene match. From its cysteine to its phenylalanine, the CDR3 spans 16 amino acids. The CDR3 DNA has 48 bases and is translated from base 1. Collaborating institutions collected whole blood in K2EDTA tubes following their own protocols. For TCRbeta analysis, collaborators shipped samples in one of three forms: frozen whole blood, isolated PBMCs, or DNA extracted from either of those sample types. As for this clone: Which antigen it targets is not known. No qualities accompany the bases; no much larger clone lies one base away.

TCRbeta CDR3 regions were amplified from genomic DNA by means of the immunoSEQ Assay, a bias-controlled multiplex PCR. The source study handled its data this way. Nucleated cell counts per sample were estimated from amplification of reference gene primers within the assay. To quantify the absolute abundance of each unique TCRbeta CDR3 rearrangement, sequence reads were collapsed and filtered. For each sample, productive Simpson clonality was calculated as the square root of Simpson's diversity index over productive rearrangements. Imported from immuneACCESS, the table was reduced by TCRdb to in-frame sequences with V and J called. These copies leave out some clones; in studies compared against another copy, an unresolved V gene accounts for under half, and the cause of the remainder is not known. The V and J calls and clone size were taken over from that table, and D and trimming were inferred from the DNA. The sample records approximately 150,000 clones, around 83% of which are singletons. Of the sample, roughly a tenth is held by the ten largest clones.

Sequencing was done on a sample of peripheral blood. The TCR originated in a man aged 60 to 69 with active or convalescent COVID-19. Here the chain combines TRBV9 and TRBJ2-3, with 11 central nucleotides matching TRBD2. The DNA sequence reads TGTGCCAGCAGCGTAGTACTAGCGGGAGCAGGAGATACGCAGTATTTT. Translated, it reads CASSVVLAGAGDTQYF.